The source of this TCR beta chain is a study of OX40 agonist ivuxolimab in advanced cancers. This clone was counted once. The CDR3 contains 19 residues. This table comes from immunoSEQ multiplex PCR, and its TCRdb copy is limited to in-frame clones, with some not included. Altogether about 150,000 clones are present, roughly 92% being singletons, with the ten largest covering around 0.31%. The receptor was isolated from an adult with an advanced solid tumor such as melanoma, head and neck, liver or kidney cancer. Sample: CD4+ or CD8+ T cells sorted from blood, taken in a trial of the OX40 agonist ivuxolimab. This rearrangement joins TRBV21-1 to TRBJ1-5; the D call of TRBD1 is as the table states it, not checked on the DNA. TRBV21-1 is flagged as a pseudogene. CDR3 bases: TGTGCCAGCAGCAAAGGGTCCTACAGGGGGGATCCTAGCAATCAGCCCCAGCATTTT. Amino acid sequence: CASSKGSYRGDPSNQPQHF.